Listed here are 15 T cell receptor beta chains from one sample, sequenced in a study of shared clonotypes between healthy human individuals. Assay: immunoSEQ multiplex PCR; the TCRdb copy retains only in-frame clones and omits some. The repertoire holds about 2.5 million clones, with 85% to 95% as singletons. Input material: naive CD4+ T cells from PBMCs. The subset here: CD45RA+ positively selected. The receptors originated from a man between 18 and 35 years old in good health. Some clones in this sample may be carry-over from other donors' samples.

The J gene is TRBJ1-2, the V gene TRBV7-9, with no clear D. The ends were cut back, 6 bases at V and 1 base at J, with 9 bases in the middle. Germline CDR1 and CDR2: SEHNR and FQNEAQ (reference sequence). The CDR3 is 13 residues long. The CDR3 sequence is CASSPLVNYGYTF. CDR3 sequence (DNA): TGTGCCAGCAGTCCCTTGGTTAACTATGGCTACACCTTC.

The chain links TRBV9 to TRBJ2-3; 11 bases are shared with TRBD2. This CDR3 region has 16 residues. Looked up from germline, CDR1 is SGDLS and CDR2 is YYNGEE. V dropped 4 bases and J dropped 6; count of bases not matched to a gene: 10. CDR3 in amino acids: CASSTLSSGRYDTQYF. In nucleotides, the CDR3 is TGTGCCAGCAGCACACTCTCTAGCGGGAGGTATGATACGCAGTATTTT.

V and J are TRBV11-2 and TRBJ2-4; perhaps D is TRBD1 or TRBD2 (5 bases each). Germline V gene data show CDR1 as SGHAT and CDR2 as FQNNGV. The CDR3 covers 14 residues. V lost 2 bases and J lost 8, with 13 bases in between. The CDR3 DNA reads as TGTGCCAGCAGCTTATTGTCGGGGCTGGACATTCAGTACTTC. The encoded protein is CASSLLSGLDIQYF.

DNA for the CDR3: TGTGCCACCTTGTCAGGGGACAGGGGGCTTTACAATGAGCAGTTCTTC. It is translated as CATLSGDRGLYNEQFF. The J gene is TRBJ2-1, the V gene TRBV15, with 12 bases lining up with TRBD1. The V gene end was trimmed by 8 bases and the J gene end by 4 bases; junction bases not matched to a gene: 9. Germline V gene lookup returns CDR1 LNHNV and CDR2 YYDKDF (reference sequence). The CDR3 has 16 residues.

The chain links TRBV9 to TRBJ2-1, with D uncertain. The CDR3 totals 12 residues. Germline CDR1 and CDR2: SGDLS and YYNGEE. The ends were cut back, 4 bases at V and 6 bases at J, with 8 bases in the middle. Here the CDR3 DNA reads TGTGCCAGCAGCAAACGGCTCAATGAGCAGTTCTTC. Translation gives CASSKRLNEQFF.

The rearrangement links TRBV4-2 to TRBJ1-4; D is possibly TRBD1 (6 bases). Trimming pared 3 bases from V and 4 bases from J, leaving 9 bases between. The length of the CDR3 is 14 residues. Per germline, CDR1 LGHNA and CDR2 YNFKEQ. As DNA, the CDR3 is TGTGCCAGCAGCCATGCAGGGGATAATGAAAAACTGTTTTTT. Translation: CASSHAGDNEKLFF.

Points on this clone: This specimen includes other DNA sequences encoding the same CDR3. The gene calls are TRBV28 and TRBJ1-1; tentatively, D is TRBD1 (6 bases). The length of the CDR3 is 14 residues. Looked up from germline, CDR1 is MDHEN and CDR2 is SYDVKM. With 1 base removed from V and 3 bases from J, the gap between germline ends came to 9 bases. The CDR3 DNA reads TGTGCCAGCAGTTTATTGCAGGGGTACACTGAAGCTTTCTTT. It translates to CASSLLQGYTEAFF.

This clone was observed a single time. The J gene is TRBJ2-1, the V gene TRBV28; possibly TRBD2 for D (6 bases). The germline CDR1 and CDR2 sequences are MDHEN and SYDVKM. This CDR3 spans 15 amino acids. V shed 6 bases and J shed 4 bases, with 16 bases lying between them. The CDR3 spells CASRGSGETYNEQFF. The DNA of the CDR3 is TGTGCCAGCAGGGGGTCGGGAGAAACGTACAATGAGCAGTTCTTC.

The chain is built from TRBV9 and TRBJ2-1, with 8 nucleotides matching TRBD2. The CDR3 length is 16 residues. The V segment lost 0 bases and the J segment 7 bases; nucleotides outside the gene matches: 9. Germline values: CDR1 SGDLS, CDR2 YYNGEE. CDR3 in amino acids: CASSVGGAGGENEQFF. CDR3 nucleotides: TGTGCCAGCAGCGTAGGAGGGGCGGGAGGAGAGAATGAGCAGTTCTTC.

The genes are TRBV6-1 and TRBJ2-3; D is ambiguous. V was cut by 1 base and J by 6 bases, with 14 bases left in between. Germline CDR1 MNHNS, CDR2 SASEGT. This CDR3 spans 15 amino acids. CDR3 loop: CASSEGVRWGDTQYF. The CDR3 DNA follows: TGTGCCAGCAGTGAAGGGGTGAGATGGGGTGATACGCAGTATTTT.

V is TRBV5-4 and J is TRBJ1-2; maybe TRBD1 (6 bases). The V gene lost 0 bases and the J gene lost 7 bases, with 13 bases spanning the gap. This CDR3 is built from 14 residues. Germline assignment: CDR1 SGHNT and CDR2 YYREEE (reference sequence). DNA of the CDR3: TGTGCCAGCAGCTTGGACACAGGGTTCGGTGGCTACACCTTC. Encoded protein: CASSLDTGFGGYTF. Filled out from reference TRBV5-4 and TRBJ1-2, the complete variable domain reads ETGVTQSPTHLIKTRGQQVTLRCSSQSGHNTVSWYQQALGQGPQFIFQYYREEENGRGNFPPRFSGLQFPNYSSELNVNALELDDSALYLCASSLDTGFGGYTFGSGTRLTVV.

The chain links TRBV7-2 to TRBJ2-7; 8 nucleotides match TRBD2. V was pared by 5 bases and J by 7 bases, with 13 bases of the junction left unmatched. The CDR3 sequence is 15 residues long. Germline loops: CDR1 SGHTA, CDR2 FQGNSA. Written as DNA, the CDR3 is TGTGCCAGCAGCGCCTCTAGCGGGCCCCACAGGGAGCAGTACTTC. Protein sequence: CASSASSGPHREQYF. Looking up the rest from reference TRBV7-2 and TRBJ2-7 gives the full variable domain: GAGVSQSPSNKVTEKGKDVELRCDPISGHTALYWYRQSLGQGLEFLIYFQGNSAPDKSGLPSDRFSAERTGGSVSTLTIQRTQQEDSAVYLCASSASSGPHREQYFGPGTRLTVT.

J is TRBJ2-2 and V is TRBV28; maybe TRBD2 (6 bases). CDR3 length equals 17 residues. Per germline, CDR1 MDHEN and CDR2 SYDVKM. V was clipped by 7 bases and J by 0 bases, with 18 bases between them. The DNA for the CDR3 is TGTGCCAGCACCGGGCGGGGCGGGCGACCGAACACCGGGGAGCTGTTTTTT. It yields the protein CASTGRGGRPNTGELFF. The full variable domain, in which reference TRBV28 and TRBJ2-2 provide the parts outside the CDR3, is DVKVTQSSRYLVKRTGEKVFLECVQDMDHENMFWYRQDPGLGLRLIYFSYDVKMKEKGDIPEGYSVSREKKERFSLILESASTNQTSMYLCASTGRGGRPNTGELFFGEGSRLTVL.

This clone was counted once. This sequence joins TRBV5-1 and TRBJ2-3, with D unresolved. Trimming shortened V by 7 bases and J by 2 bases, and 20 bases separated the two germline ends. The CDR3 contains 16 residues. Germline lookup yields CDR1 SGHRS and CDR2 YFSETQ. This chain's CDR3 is CASRKVAVPTTDTQYF. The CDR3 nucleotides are TGCGCCAGCCGGAAAGTGGCGGTTCCAACCACAGATACGCAGTATTTT.

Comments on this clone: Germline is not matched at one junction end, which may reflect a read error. The CDR3: CASRLDSDTQYF. CDR3 nucleotides: TGCGCCAGCAGATTGGACTCAGATACGCAGTATTTT. The rearrangement joins TRBV5-1 to TRBJ2-3; a possible D gene is TRBD2 (5 bases). CDR1 and CDR2 (germline): SGHRS, YFSETQ. The CDR3 loop spans 12 amino acids.